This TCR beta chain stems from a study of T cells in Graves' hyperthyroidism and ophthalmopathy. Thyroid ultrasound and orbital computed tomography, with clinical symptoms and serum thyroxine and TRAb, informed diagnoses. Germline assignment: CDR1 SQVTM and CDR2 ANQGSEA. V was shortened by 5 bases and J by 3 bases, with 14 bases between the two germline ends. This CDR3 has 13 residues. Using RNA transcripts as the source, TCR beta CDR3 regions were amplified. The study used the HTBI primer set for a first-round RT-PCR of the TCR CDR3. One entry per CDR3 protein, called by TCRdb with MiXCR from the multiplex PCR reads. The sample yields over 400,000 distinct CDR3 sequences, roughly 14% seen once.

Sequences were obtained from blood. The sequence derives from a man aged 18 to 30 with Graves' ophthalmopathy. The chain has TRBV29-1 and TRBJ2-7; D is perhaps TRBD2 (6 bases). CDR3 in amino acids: CSVFRSGDYEQYF. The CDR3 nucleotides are TGCAGCGTTTTTCGGTCGGGAGACTACGAGCAGTACTTC.